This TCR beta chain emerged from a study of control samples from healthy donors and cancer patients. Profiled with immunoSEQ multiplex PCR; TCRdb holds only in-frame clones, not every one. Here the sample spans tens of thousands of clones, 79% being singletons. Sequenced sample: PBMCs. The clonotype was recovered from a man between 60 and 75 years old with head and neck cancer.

CDR3 sequence (DNA): TGTGCCTGGAGTAGGACAGGGGGAGATATGGGCTACACCTTC. This encodes CAWSRTGGDMGYTF. The V call is TRBV30, the J call TRBJ1-2; 10 bases are a match to TRBD1. The V segment lost 2 bases and the J segment 8 bases; nucleotides outside the gene matches: 8. The CDR3 sequence is 14 residues long. Germline CDR1 reads GTSNPN; CDR2 reads SVGIG (reference sequence).